At least ten counts were recorded for the clone carrying this TCR beta chain. Trimming at V came to 7 bases and at J to 0 bases, leaving 12 bases not matched to a gene. The CDR3 is 19 residues long. Germline-derived CDR1 and CDR2 are ENHRY and SYGVKD. cDNA specific to TCR beta was made from approximately 0.55 ug of total RNA, with a constant-region primer employed for priming. Nested multiplex PCR, run for three rounds with slightly modified ARM-PCR, yielded TCR beta libraries. A C-beta reverse primer was combined with TRBV1-TRBV30 forward primers in the first two PCR rounds, and each round had 10 cycles. TCRdb re-analysed the multiplex PCR reads in MiXCR, keeping a single row per CDR3 protein. The table records around 88,000 distinct CDR3 sequences, less than 75% of them present only once. This entry is derived from a study of tumor-infiltrating lymphocytes in primary liver carcinoma. Overall study: Stage T1-T3 N0M0 tumors measured roughly 4.2 to 11 cm at most.

Scientists recovered RNA and DNA together from around 20-30 mg of unsorted bulk tissue. No treatment had been given to the patients, who were chronically infected with HBV. This sequence joins TRBV10-3 and TRBJ2-7; 16 bases agree with TRBD2. Input material: tumor-adjacent normal liver tissue. This sequence was found in a man aged 40-49 years with primary liver carcinoma and hepatitis B virus infection. CDR3 in DNA: TGTGCCATCACCAAACGATCGGGACTAGCGGGAGGGTTCTCCTACGAGCAGTACTTC. This sequence encodes CAITKRSGLAGGFSYEQYF.